A single sample gave rise to the 28 T cell receptor beta chains below, sequenced in a study of preoperative IRX-2 immunotherapy in early breast cancer. The treatment here: preoperative locoregional IRX-2 cytokine immunotherapy. Repertoires were generated with immunoSEQ multiplex PCR, while TCRdb's copy carries only in-frame clones and drops some. The sample carries roughly 2,700 clones, about 80% recorded once. The starting material was tumor tissue, obtained after IRX-2 immunotherapy. All receptors derive from a human donor with breast cancer.

This chain connects TRBV6-8 to TRBJ2-7; D may correspond to TRBD1 or TRBD2 (7 bases each). Trimming removed 2 bases at V and 0 bases at J, with 11 bases between. The CDR3 contains 15 residues. Germline lookup yields CDR1 MNHGY and CDR2 SAAAGT. The DNA for the CDR3 is TGTGCCAGCAGTTACAGCGGGGACAGCTCCTACGAGCAGTACTTC. It specifies CASSYSGDSSYEQYF.

V gene TRBV11-3 combines with J gene TRBJ2-6; no firm D call. Germline V gives CDR1 SGHNT, CDR2 YENEEA. The V gene lost 5 bases and the J gene lost 3 bases, with 14 bases spanning the gap. There are 16 residues in the CDR3. CDR3 amino acids: CASSQTTDVGANVLTF. DNA for the CDR3: TGTGCCAGCAGCCAAACTACGGACGTTGGGGCCAACGTCCTGACTTTC.

CDR3 coding DNA: TGTGCCATCAGTGAGTCTTTCGAGGGGGCCGGCTACACCTTC. Translating it yields CAISESFEGAGYTF. V and J are TRBV10-3 and TRBJ1-2; TRBD1 matches at 7 bases. The CDR3 has 14 residues. V gave up 0 bases and J gave up 8 bases; unmatched junction bases: 6. The germline gives CDR1 ENHRY, CDR2 SYGVKD.

This clone was seen a few times. The gene calls are TRBV11-3 and TRBJ1-6, with D tentatively TRBD1 (6 bases). CDR1 SGHNT and CDR2 YENEEA come from the germline V gene. The V gene lost 4 bases and the J gene lost 7 bases, with 11 bases spanning the gap. The CDR3 contains 14 residues. The CDR3 DNA reads TGTGCCAGCAGCTCGCTTCAGGGGAATTCACCCCTCCACTTT. This sequence encodes CASSSLQGNSPLHF.

The chain combines TRBV6-8 with TRBJ2-5, with D tentatively TRBD2 (6 bases). V lost 3 bases and J lost 5, with 25 bases in between. Germline CDR1 is MNHGY and CDR2 is SAAAGT. The CDR3 loop spans 18 amino acids. CDR3 sequence reads: CASSYNLGGMGVEETQYF. Here the CDR3 DNA reads TGTGCCAGCAGTTATAATTTGGGCGGGATGGGGGTCGAGGAGACCCAGTACTTC.

The chain recombines TRBV7-8 with TRBJ1-6; maybe TRBD1 (6 bases). Trimming removed 3 bases at V and 9 bases at J, with 12 bases between. CDR1 SGHVS and CDR2 FQNEAQ come from the germline V gene. The CDR3 runs 14 residues. CDR3 in amino acids: CASSLGGIGSPLHF. The CDR3 region has the DNA TGTGCCAGCAGCTTGGGGGGCATCGGTTCACCCCTCCACTTT.

This rearrangement joins TRBV15 to TRBJ1-1; weak D call: TRBD1 (5 bases). CDR1 and CDR2 (germline): LNHNV, YYDKDF (reference sequence). The CDR3 has 15 residues. Trimming removed 0 bases from V and 4 bases from J, with 12 bases in between. The CDR3 loop is CATSRDGGVTTEAFF. Written as DNA, the CDR3 is TGTGCCACCAGCAGAGACGGGGGGGTGACCACTGAAGCTTTCTTT.

In this sample, this clone turned up once. CDR3 DNA: TGCGCCAGCAGCTTTCCCGGGACAGGGGATTCCGAGCAGTACTTC. Residues: CASSFPGTGDSEQYF. The chain employs TRBV5-1 and TRBJ2-7; TRBD1 aligns across 10 bases. V trimming: 2 bases; J trimming: 6 bases; junction bases outside the gene matches: 8. Germline V gene data show CDR1 as SGHRS and CDR2 as YFSETQ. The CDR3 contains 15 residues.

The rearrangement joins TRBV19 to TRBJ1-1; possible D gene TRBD1, 6 bases. Trimming stripped 8 bases from V and 1 base from J, with 11 bases between. The CDR3 loop spans 13 amino acids. Germline-derived CDR1 and CDR2 are LNHDA and SQIVND (reference sequence). The CDR3 nucleotides read TGTGCCAGTGGTAAGGGGGGGAACACTGAAGCTTTCTTT. This codes for CASGKGGNTEAFF.

This clone was recorded a few times. The V call is TRBV15, the J call TRBJ2-5; 13 positions match TRBD2. Trimming took 5 bases from V and 2 from J; bases not matched to a gene: 8. The germline CDR1 and CDR2 sequences are LNHNV and YYDKDF (reference sequence). This CDR3 is 17 amino acids long. CDR3 DNA: TGTGCCACCAGCGCCGGACTAGCGGGAGATCTACAAGAGACCCAGTACTTC. Translating gives CATSAGLAGDLQETQYF.

The chain couples TRBV6-1 to TRBJ1-4; 8 nucleotides line up with TRBD1. The V and J ends lost 0 bases and 0 bases, in that order; junction bases with no gene match: 9. Germline V gene data show CDR1 as MNHNS and CDR2 as SASEGT. This CDR3 region has 19 residues. Written as DNA, the CDR3 is TGTGCCAGCAGTGAAGCCCAGGGGGCTGGTAGATCAACTAATGAAAAACTGTTTTTT. Translating gives CASSEAQGAGRSTNEKLFF.

The genes are TRBV1 and TRBJ1-5; the table's D call, TRBD1, was not checked against the DNA. TRBV1 is a documented pseudogene. The CDR3 length is 19 residues. The CDR3 coding sequence is TGCGCCAGCAGCCAAGATCCCCCGGGACAGGGTAATAGCAATCAGCCCCAGCATTTT. Its protein is CASSQDPPGQGNSNQPQHF.

The chain carries TRBV18 and TRBJ1-2; 10 bases align to TRBD1. With V trimmed by 3 bases and J by 3 bases, 4 bases remained unmatched. The CDR3 length is 15 residues. CDR1 is KGHSH, CDR2 LQKENI, per germline. CDR3 coding DNA: TGTGCCAGCTCACCGACGACAGGGGGCCACTATGGCTACACCTTC. Residues: CASSPTTGGHYGYTF.

Only a few counts were recorded for this clone. The rearrangement joins TRBV19 to TRBJ2-7; tentative D call: TRBD1 (6 bases). The CDR3 sequence is 13 residues long. V was clipped by 3 bases and J by 4 bases, with 10 bases between them. The germline V gene has CDR1 LNHDA and CDR2 SQIVND (reference sequence). The CDR3 DNA reads TGTGCCAGTAGTATTGCAGGGGAATACGAGCAGTACTTC. Amino acid sequence: CASSIAGEYEQYF. Supplemented by reference TRBV19 and TRBJ2-7, the full variable domain reads DGGITQSPKYLFRKEGQNVTLSCEQNLNHDAMYWYRQDPGQGLRLIYYSQIVNDFQKGDIAEGYSVSREKKESFPLTVTSAQKNPTAFYLCASSIAGEYEQYFGPGTRLTVT.

The chain joins TRBV6-8 to TRBJ1-1; 9 bases fit TRBD1. The V and J ends lost 5 bases and 2 bases, in that order; junction bases with no gene match: 0. The CDR3 runs to 13 residues. Germline V gives CDR1 MNHGY, CDR2 SAAAGT. The CDR3: CASSTGGNTEAFF. The CDR3 DNA reads as TGTGCCAGCAGTACAGGGGGCAACACTGAAGCTTTCTTT.

The chain uses TRBV28 and TRBJ2-2; unclear D gene. The CDR3 loop spans 17 amino acids. CDR1 is MDHEN, CDR2 SYDVKM, per germline. V was shortened by 3 bases and J by 2 bases, with 16 bases between the two germline ends. The CDR3 sequence is CASSFLFGFRNTGELFF. The CDR3 coding sequence is TGTGCCAGCAGTTTCCTTTTCGGGTTCCGAAACACCGGGGAGCTGTTTTTT.

Comments on this clone: The DNA holds an ambiguous or unread base, and X denotes its residue. This chain uses TRBV6-8 with TRBJ1-5; D unclear. V was trimmed by 4 bases and J by 2 bases, leaving 6 bases between them. CDR1 MNHGY and CDR2 SAAAGT come from the germline V gene. The CDR3 is 13 amino acids. The CDR3 nucleotides are TGTGCCAGCAGTTTATTTRGCAATCAGCCCCAGCATTTT. This gives the protein CASSLFXNQPQHF.

This clone is a singleton in its sample. CDR3 residues: CASSPGQKGQPQHF. The CDR3 DNA sequence: TGTGCCAGCTCACCTGGCCAGAAGGGGCAGCCCCAGCATTTT. The chain employs TRBV18 and TRBJ1-5; a possible D gene is TRBD1 (5 bases). V shed 3 bases and J shed 7 bases, with 13 bases lying between them. CDR3 size: 14 residues. Germline CDR1 is KGHSH and CDR2 is LQKENI. The whole variable domain, remainder taken from reference TRBV18 and TRBJ1-5, is NAGVMQNPRHLVRRRGQEARLRCSPMKGHSHVYWYRQLPEEGLKFMVYLQKENIIDESGMPKERFSAEFPKEGPSILRIQQVVRGDSAAYFCASSPGQKGQPQHFGDGTRLSIL.

J is TRBJ2-3 and V is TRBV5-1; a possible D gene is TRBD1 (5 bases). V was shortened by 5 bases and J by 1 base, with 14 bases between the two germline ends. In germline, CDR1 is SGHRS, CDR2 YFSETQ. This CDR3 has 15 residues. The DNA for the CDR3 is TGCGCCAGCAGGCCCCAGGTCAGGGGCACAGATACGCAGTATTTT. Protein product: CASRPQVRGTDTQYF.

This clone was detected only once. The genes are TRBV23-1 and TRBJ2-2; D tentatively reads TRBD1 or TRBD2 (6 bases each). TRBV23-1 is noted as an ORF with a role that remains uncertain. The V end was cut by 6 bases, the J end by 5 bases, with 16 bases between. The CDR3 has 15 residues. CDR3 region: CASSHFKGGTGELFF. CDR3 DNA sequence: TGCGCCAGCAGCCATTTTAAGGGGGGAACCGGGGAGCTGTTTTTT.

The chain is built from TRBV9 and TRBJ1-1, with D unresolved. Per the germline V gene, CDR1 is SGDLS and CDR2 is YYNGEE. Between the trimmed V and J ends, which lost 5 bases and 5 bases, there was a span of 10 bases. The CDR3 runs 12 residues. The CDR3 nucleotides read TGTGCCAGCAGTTTATCGGGAACTGAAGCTTTCTTT. As protein: CASSLSGTEAFF.

The rearrangement uses TRBV19 and TRBJ2-1; 10 nucleotides line up with TRBD1. There are 15 residues in the CDR3. V lost 5 bases to trimming and J lost 3 bases; unmatched junction nucleotides: 4. Germline loops: CDR1 LNHDA, CDR2 SQIVND (reference sequence). For the CDR3, the DNA is TGTGCCAGTAGTCCCCGGACAGGGGGCTACAATGAGCAGTTCTTC. It yields the protein CASSPRTGGYNEQFF.

CDR3 amino acids: CASSLATGVSNEQFF. CDR3 nucleotide sequence: TGTGCCAGCAGCTTGGCGACGGGAGTCAGCAATGAGCAGTTCTTC. The chain employs TRBV7-1 and TRBJ2-1, with a possible D match to TRBD2 (6 bases). TRBV7-1 is designated an ORF whose function remains uncertain. The germline V and J ends were trimmed by 4 bases and 6 bases, with 16 bases remaining between them. The CDR3 loop spans 15 amino acids.

The table lists this clone with a count of one. This rearrangement joins TRBV11-3 to TRBJ2-5; D tentatively reads TRBD1 or TRBD2 (5 bases each). V was trimmed by 5 bases and J by 5 bases, leaving 27 bases between them. Germline values: CDR1 SGHNT, CDR2 YENEEA. The CDR3 spans 18 residues. The CDR3 reads CASSHSAAGRGIRETQYF. The CDR3 DNA reads TGTGCCAGCAGCCACTCAGCGGCGGGTAGGGGAATAAGGGAGACCCAGTACTTC.

A few counts support this clone. The chain recombines TRBV11-3 with TRBJ2-7, with D perhaps TRBD1 or TRBD2 (6 bases each). Germline CDR1 and CDR2: SGHNT and YENEEA. The V and J ends lost 2 bases and 7 bases respectively, with 18 bases between them. The CDR3 runs 15 residues. The DNA of the CDR3 is TGTGCCAGCAGCTTATCAAGGGGGGCAGGTGGAGAGCAGTACTTC. As protein: CASSLSRGAGGEQYF.

The chain employs TRBV6-8 and TRBJ2-7, with a possible D match to TRBD2 (5 bases). Trimming took off 5 bases at V and 2 bases at J, with 13 bases between the two ends. The CDR3 consists of 14 residues. CDR1 and CDR2 from the germline V gene are MNHGY and SAAAGT. The CDR3 loop is CASSDYPVTYEQYF. The CDR3 DNA is TGTGCCAGCAGTGACTACCCCGTAACCTACGAGCAGTACTTC.

The rearrangement uses TRBV19 and TRBJ1-1; D uncertain. Germline V gives CDR1 LNHDA, CDR2 SQIVND (reference sequence). V shed 3 bases and J shed 5 bases, with 10 bases lying between them. The CDR3 spans 13 residues. CDR3: CASSIFRATEAFF. The CDR3 nucleotides read TGTGCCAGTAGTATTTTCCGGGCGACTGAAGCTTTCTTT.

This clone was counted a single time. J is TRBJ2-1 and V is TRBV5-1, with TRBD2 identical over 7 bases. This CDR3 comprises 14 residues. The V gene's germline CDR1 is SGHRS and CDR2 YFSETQ. J was trimmed by 9 bases and V by 0 bases; bases with no gene match: 6. CDR3 nucleotide sequence: TGCGCCAGCAGCTTGGGGCGGGAGAGGGGTGAGCAGTTCTTC. Translation gives CASSLGRERGEQFF.